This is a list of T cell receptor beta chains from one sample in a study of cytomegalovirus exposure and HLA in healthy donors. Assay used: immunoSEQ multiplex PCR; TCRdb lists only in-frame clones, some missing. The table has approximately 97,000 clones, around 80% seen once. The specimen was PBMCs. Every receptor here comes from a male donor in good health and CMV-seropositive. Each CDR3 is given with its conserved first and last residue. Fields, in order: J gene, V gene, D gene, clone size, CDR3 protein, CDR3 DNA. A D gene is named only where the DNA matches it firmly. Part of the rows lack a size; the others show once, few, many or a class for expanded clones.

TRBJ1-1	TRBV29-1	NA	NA	CSAGGVGTEAFF	TGCAGCGCCGGCGGGGTTGGCACTGAAGCTTTCTTT
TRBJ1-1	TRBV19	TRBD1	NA	CASSPGQGARAFF	TGTGCCAGTAGCCCTGGACAGGGGGCAAGAGCTTTCTTT
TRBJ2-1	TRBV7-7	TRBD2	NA	CASSLREETEQFF	TGTGCTAGCAGCCTGCGGGAGGAGACTGAGCAGTTCTTC
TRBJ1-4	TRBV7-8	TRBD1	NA	CASSAYRGPEKLFF	TGTGCCAGCAGCGCCTACAGGGGGCCTGAAAAACTGTTTTTT
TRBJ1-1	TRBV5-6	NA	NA	CASSLGVSRGLMNTEAFF	TGTGCCAGCAGCTTGGGCGTGAGTCGAGGTTTAATGAACACTGAAGCTTTCTTT
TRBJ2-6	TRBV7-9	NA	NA	CASSFGTGQESGANVLTF	TGTGCCAGCAGCTTTGGCACAGGGCAGGAATCTGGGGCCAACGTCCTGACTTTC
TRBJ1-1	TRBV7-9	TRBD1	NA	CASSLGQGGVYTEAFF	TGTGCCAGCAGCTTAGGACAGGGGGGCGTGTACACTGAAGCTTTCTTT
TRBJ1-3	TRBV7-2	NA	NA	CASSLGVRSGNTIYF	TGTGCCAGCAGCTTAGGCGTACGCTCTGGAAACACCATATATTTT
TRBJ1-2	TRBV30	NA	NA	CAWSVQIGYGYTF	TGTGCCTGGAGTGTACAGATCGGCTATGGCTACACCTTC
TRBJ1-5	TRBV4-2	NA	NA	CASSHDRSNQPQHF	TGTGCCAGCAGCCATGACAGGAGCAATCAGCCCCAGCATTTT
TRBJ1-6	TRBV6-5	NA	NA	CASSPDRFSSPLHF	TGTGCCAGCAGCCCCGACAGGTTCAGCTCACCCCTCCACTTT
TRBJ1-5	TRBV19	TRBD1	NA	CASSTTGGNQPQHF	TGTGCCAGTAGTACGACAGGGGGCAATCAGCCCCAGCATTTT
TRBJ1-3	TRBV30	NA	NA	CAWSVSGNTIYF	TGTGCCTGGAGTGTCTCGGGAAACACCATATATTTT
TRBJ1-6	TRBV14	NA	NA	CASSASGGRSLHF	TGTGCCAGCAGCGCAAGCGGGGGAAGGTCCCTCCACTTT
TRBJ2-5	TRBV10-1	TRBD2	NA	CASSPSGGSQETQYF	TGCGCCAGCAGTCCTAGCGGGGGTTCTCAAGAGACCCAGTACTTC
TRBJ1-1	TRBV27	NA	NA	CASSLVAGQAFF	TGTGCCAGCAGTTTAGTGGCAGGGCAAGCTTTCTTT
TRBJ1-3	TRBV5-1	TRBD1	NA	CASRRQGAGNTIYF	TGCGCCAGCAGAAGGCAGGGGGCCGGAAACACCATATATTTT
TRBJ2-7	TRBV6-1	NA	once	CASSERPRFVRPNQYF	TGTGCCAGCAGTGAAAGACCGCGGTTTGTACGGCCAAATCAGTACTTC
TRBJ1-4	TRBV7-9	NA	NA	CASSPPVGGKLFF	TGTGCCAGCAGCCCCCCCGTGGGGGGGAAACTGTTTTTT
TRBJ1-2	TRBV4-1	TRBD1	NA	CASSPDRGPYGYTF	TGCGCCAGCAGCCCAGACAGGGGACCCTATGGCTACACCTTC
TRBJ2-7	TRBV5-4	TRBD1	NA	CASSLRDRDYEQYF	TGTGCCAGCAGCTTGAGGGACAGGGACTACGAGCAGTACTTC
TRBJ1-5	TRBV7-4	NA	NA	CASSRYSSNQPQHF	TGTGCCAGCAGCCGATACAGTAGCAATCAGCCCCAGCATTTT
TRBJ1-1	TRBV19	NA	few	CASSIEYAGKRLFFTEAFF	TGTGCCAGTAGTATTGAGTACGCGGGGAAGCGCCTTTTTTTCACTGAAGCTTTCTTT
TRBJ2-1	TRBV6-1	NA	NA	CASSLYNEQFF	TGTGCCAGCAGTCTCTACAATGAGCAGTTCTTC
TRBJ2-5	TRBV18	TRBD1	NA	CASSARTGIETQYF	TGTGCCAGCTCAGCCCGGACAGGGATAGAGACCCAGTACTTC
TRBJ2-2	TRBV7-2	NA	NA	CASSLRRDTGELFF	TGTGCCAGCAGCTTAAGGAGAGACACCGGGGAGCTGTTTTTT
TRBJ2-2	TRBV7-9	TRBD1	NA	CASRPRQGADTGELFF	TGTGCCAGCAGACCTAGACAGGGGGCGGACACCGGGGAGCTGTTTTTT
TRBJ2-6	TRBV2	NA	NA	CASSEPHSGANVLTF	TGTGCCAGCAGTGAACCCCACTCTGGGGCCAACGTCCTGACTTTC
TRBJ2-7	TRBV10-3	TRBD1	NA	CAIRNEGTARYEQYF	TGTGCCATCAGGAACGAAGGGACAGCCCGCTACGAGCAGTACTTC
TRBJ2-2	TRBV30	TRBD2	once	CAWTTRGGAGTGELFF	TGTGCCTGGACTACACGGGGGGGGGCAGGCACCGGGGAGCTGTTTTTT
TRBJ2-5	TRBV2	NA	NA	CASSKGGGETQYF	TGTGCCAGCAGTAAGGGAGGGGGAGAGACCCAGTACTTC
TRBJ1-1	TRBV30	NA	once	CAWSLQGSAFF	TGTGCCTGGAGTTTGCAGGGATCGGCTTTCTTT
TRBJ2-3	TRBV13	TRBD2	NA	CASSLVAGGTFTDTQYF	TGTGCCAGCAGCTTAGTAGCGGGGGGAACTTTCACAGATACGCAGTATTTT
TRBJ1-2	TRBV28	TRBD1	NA	CASSTTGDGNYGYTF	TGTGCCAGCAGTACGACAGGGGATGGGAACTATGGCTACACCTTC
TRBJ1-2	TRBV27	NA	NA	CASSPRVESYGYTF	TGTGCCAGCAGCCCCCGGGTAGAAAGCTATGGCTACACCTTC
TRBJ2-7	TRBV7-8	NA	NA	CASSQTLQNEQYF	TGTGCCAGCAGCCAAACCCTCCAGAACGAGCAGTACTTC
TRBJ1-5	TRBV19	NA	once	CASSYLNQPQHF	TGTGCCAGTAGTTACCTAAATCAGCCCCAGCATTTT
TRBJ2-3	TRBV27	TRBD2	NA	CASSLSYPRGTPDTDTQYF	TGTGCCAGCAGTTTATCCTACCCGCGGGGGACTCCGGACACAGATACGCAGTATTTT
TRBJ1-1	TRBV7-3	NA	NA	CASSLTAGGRNTEAFF	TGTGCCAGCAGCTTAACTGCGGGGGGCAGGAACACTGAAGCTTTCTTT
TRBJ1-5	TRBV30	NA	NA	CAWSVGAGTNQPQHF	TGTGCCTGGAGTGTAGGCGCGGGTACCAATCAGCCCCAGCATTTT
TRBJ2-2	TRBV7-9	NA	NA	CASLGQIGELFF	TGTGCCAGCTTGGGACAAATCGGGGAGCTGTTTTTT
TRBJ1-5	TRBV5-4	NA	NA	CASSLDSDQPQHF	TGTGCCAGCAGCTTGGATAGTGATCAGCCCCAGCATTTT
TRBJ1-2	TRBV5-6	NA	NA	CASSSGDTDNYGYTF	TGTGCCAGCAGCTCCGGCGACACCGATAACTATGGCTACACCTTC
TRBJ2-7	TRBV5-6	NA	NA	CASKRTGFYEQYF	TGTGCCAGCAAACGTACAGGTTTTTACGAGCAGTACTTC
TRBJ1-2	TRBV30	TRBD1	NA	CAWSRGQGVNYGYTF	TGTGCCTGGAGTAGGGGACAGGGGGTGAACTATGGCTACACCTTC
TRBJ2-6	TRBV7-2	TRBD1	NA	CASSLGQGSGANVLTF	TGTGCCAGCAGCTTAGGACAGGGGTCTGGGGCCAACGTCCTGACTTTC
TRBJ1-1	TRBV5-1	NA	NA	CASSLARALNTEAFF	TGCGCCAGCAGCTTGGCGAGGGCTTTGAACACTGAAGCTTTCTTT
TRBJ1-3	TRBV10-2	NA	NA	CASSVLQGSGNTIYF	TGCGCCAGCAGTGTTTTACAGGGCTCTGGAAACACCATATATTTT
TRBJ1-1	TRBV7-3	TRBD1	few	CASSRGGDRGWAEAFF	TGTGCCAGCAGCCGTGGGGGAGACAGGGGTTGGGCTGAAGCTTTCTTT
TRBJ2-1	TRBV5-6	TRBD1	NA	CASSLSPDRGPYNEQFF	TGTGCCAGCAGCTTGTCCCCCGACAGGGGCCCCTACAATGAGCAGTTCTTC
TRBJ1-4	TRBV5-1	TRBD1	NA	CASSPRQGIQKLFF	TGCGCCAGCAGCCCACGACAGGGTATTCAAAAACTGTTTTTT